This T cell receptor (beta chain) comes out of a study of shared clonotypes between healthy human individuals. Evenly divided among several immunoSEQ plates was the genomic DNA of each subset. TCRdb's table, derived via immunoSEQ multiplex PCR, lists solely in-frame clones and lacks some. Of a few million clones listed, just over 90% are singletons. This clone was detected once. Additional DNA sequences in this sample encode the identical CDR3. CDR1 and CDR2 (germline): MNHNS, SASEGT. This CDR3 has 12 residues. V was cut by 6 bases and J by 3 bases, with 9 bases left in between. In the CD4+ fraction, cells were divided into CD45RA+ naive and CD45RA-negative memory subsets.

The rearrangement links TRBV6-1 to TRBJ2-7; possibly TRBD2 for D (7 bases). This TCR was sampled from a man between 18 and 29 years old in good health. Some clones in this sample may be carry-over from other donors' samples. Sequencing input: naive CD4+ T cells from PBMCs. Subset meaning: CD45RA+ positively selected. This CDR3 reads CASRGGGYEQYF. CDR3 coding DNA: TGTGCCAGCAGGGGAGGGGGCTACGAGCAGTACTTC.